These 23 T cell receptor beta chains originate from one sample sequenced in a study of blood T cell repertoires in COVID-19. The table came from immunoSEQ multiplex PCR; TCRdb's copy has only in-frame clones and leaves some out. The sample has 150,000 to 200,000 clones; around 80% are singletons. Sequencing input: PBMCs or T cells enriched from blood (not recorded which). These TCRs come from an older woman who had recovered from COVID-19.

V gene TRBV29-1 combines with J gene TRBJ2-7; D may be TRBD2 (7 bases). CDR1 SQVTM and CDR2 ANQGSEA come from the germline V gene. The CDR3 covers 12 residues. The V end lost 5 bases, the J end lost 4 bases, and 12 bases lay between the germline ends. CDR3 loop: CSVLEGGYEQYF. CDR3 coding DNA: TGCAGCGTTTTGGAGGGGGGGTACGAGCAGTACTTC.

This clone was detected once. The gene calls are TRBV7-9 and TRBJ1-3; D is undetermined. The CDR3 covers 15 residues. V lost 5 bases, J lost 0 bases, and 11 bases lay in between. The germline V gene has CDR1 SEHNR and CDR2 FQNEAQ (reference sequence). For the CDR3, the DNA is TGTGCCAGCAGCCTGGACTCAGGCTCTGGAAACACCATATATTTT. Translated: CASSLDSGSGNTIYF.

This clone has just one count. In DNA form, the CDR3 reads TGTGCCAGCAGCCTAGGTGGTGAGCAGTACTTC. This translates into CASSLGGEQYF. The chain has TRBV5-4 and TRBJ2-7; D not certain. CDR1 and CDR2 from the germline V gene are SGHNT and YYREEE (reference sequence). Trimming took off 4 bases at V and 7 bases at J, with 9 bases between the two ends. The CDR3 sequence is 11 residues long.

The CDR3: CASSPIDRRNNEQFF. The CDR3 DNA reads as TGTGCCAGCAGTCCGATTGACAGGAGGAACAATGAGCAGTTCTTC. The chain employs TRBV6-5 and TRBJ2-1, with D perhaps TRBD1 (6 bases). Trimming took off 5 bases at V and 5 bases at J, with 16 bases between the two ends. This CDR3 is 15 amino acids long. CDR1 is MNHEY and CDR2 is SVGAGI in the germline V gene.

The chain recombines TRBV19 with TRBJ1-5, with 10 bases identical to TRBD1. Germline loops: CDR1 LNHDA, CDR2 SQIVND (reference sequence). V lost 5 bases and J lost 5; bases outside the gene matches: 3. The CDR3 contains 14 residues. CDR3 amino acids: CASSLTGGYQPQHF. The CDR3 DNA sequence: TGTGCCAGTAGTTTGACAGGGGGCTATCAGCCCCAGCATTTT.

The chain is built from TRBV19 and TRBJ1-3; D unclear. This CDR3 is 15 amino acids long. Between the trimmed V and J ends, which lost 2 bases and 8 bases, there was a span of 16 bases. Germline V gene data show CDR1 as LNHDA and CDR2 as SQIVND (reference sequence). Here the CDR3 DNA reads TGTGCCAGTAGTATACGCGGGAGCCCGATGGACACCATATATTTT. Translating it yields CASSIRGSPMDTIYF.

This clone has a single count. The CDR3 nucleotides read TGTGCCAGCAGCTTAGACCAGGGGCGAGAAGCTTTCTTT. Amino acid sequence: CASSLDQGREAFF. This chain links TRBV7-9 with TRBJ1-1; D might be TRBD1 (6 bases). This CDR3 spans 13 amino acids. Trimming pared 1 base from V and 8 bases from J, leaving 11 bases between. Germline CDR1 SEHNR, CDR2 FQNEAQ (reference sequence).

The CDR3 nucleotides read TGTGCCAGCAGAGCCGGGACAGGGGGCGTGAACACTGAAGCTTTCTTT. This sequence encodes CASRAGTGGVNTEAFF. The gene calls are TRBV9 and TRBJ1-1, with 12 bases aligning to TRBD1. Germline V CDR1 and CDR2: SGDLS, YYNGEE. The J segment lost 0 bases and the V segment lost 5 bases, leaving 5 bases of the junction unmatched. The CDR3 contains 16 residues.

The chain carries TRBV19 and TRBJ1-1; TRBD1 matches at 8 bases. The CDR3 is 16 amino acids. Germline V gives CDR1 LNHDA, CDR2 SQIVND (reference sequence). V was clipped by 6 bases and J by 4 bases; unmatched bases: 13. The CDR3 is CASSPDSSGTGTEAFF. CDR3 nucleotides: TGTGCCAGTAGCCCTGATTCGTCCGGGACAGGCACTGAAGCTTTCTTT.

This clone appeared a few times. The genes are TRBV14 and TRBJ1-6; D perhaps matches TRBD1 (6 bases). V lost 0 bases and J lost 8, with 8 bases in between. The CDR3 spans 14 residues. Germline CDR1 and CDR2: SGHDN and FVKESK. CDR3 nucleotides: TGTGCCAGCAGCCAAGAGGGGGCTTATTCACCCCTCCACTTT. This gives the protein CASSQEGAYSPLHF.

This clone has a single count. The chain is built from TRBV5-5 and TRBJ1-2, with D unresolved. CDR3 length: 13 residues. Between the trimmed V and J ends, which lost 4 bases and 6 bases, there was a span of 13 bases. Germline CDR1 SGHKS, CDR2 YYEKEE (reference sequence). In nucleotides, the CDR3 is TGTGCCAGCAGCCGACCGCCTGAGGATGGCTACACCTTC. Its translation is CASSRPPEDGYTF.

The V gene is TRBV12-5, the J gene TRBJ1-6; 7 nucleotides align to TRBD1. The junction had 2 bases not matched to a gene; V was cut back by 1 base and J by 11 bases. The CDR3 is 13 residues long. Germline-derived CDR1 and CDR2 are LGHNT and FRNRAP. The CDR3 bases are TGTGCTAGTGGTTTGGAGGGACAGACACCCCTCCACTTT. As protein: CASGLEGQTPLHF. Complete variable domain (other parts from reference TRBV12-5 and TRBJ1-6): DARVTQTPRHKVTEMGQEVTMRCQPILGHNTVFWYRQTMMQGLELLAYFRNRAPLDDSGMPKDRFSAEMPDATLATLKIQPSEPRDSAVYFCASGLEGQTPLHFGNGTRLTVT.

The chain has TRBV5-1 and TRBJ2-1; 8 bases fit TRBD1. This CDR3 spans 14 amino acids. J was trimmed by 6 bases and V by 3 bases; bases with no gene match: 5. The germline CDR1 and CDR2 sequences are SGHRS and YFSETQ. The CDR3 nucleotides read TGCGCCAGCAGCTCCCTACAGGGGGGCAATGAGCAGTTCTTC. Translation gives CASSSLQGGNEQFF. Based on the CDR3 plus reference TRBV5-1 and TRBJ2-1, the full variable domain is KAGVTQTPRYLIKTRGQQVTLSCSPISGHRSVSWYQQTPGQGLQFLFEYFSETQRNKGNFPGRFSGRQFSNSRSEMNVSTLELGDSALYLCASSSLQGGNEQFFGPGTRLTVL.

The chain has TRBV18 and TRBJ1-3, with D tentatively TRBD1 (5 bases). The germline CDR1 and CDR2 sequences are KGHSH and LQKENI. V was trimmed by 1 base and J by 1 base, leaving 5 bases between them. CDR3 length: 14 residues. The CDR3 here is CASSPQGSGNTIYF. CDR3 DNA sequence: TGTGCCAGCTCACCACAGGGGTCTGGAAACACCATATATTTT.

V and J are TRBV5-6 and TRBJ1-2; D remains unclear. The length of the CDR3 is 14 residues. V lost 2 bases, J lost 0 bases, and 8 bases lay in between. The germline gives CDR1 SGHDT, CDR2 YYEEEE. CDR3 bases: TGTGCCAGCAGCTTCCTGTATTCTAACTATGGCTACACCTTC. It yields the protein CASSFLYSNYGYTF.

The chain couples TRBV11-2 to TRBJ2-6; 7 nucleotides match TRBD2. CDR3 size: 15 residues. The germline V gene encodes CDR1 SGHAT and CDR2 FQNNGV. After removal of 6 bases from V and 0 bases from J, the junction contained 2 bases not matched to a gene. CDR3 region: CASRTSLSGANVLTF. The CDR3 DNA reads as TGTGCCAGCAGGACTAGCCTCTCTGGGGCCAACGTCCTGACTTTC.

J is TRBJ2-7 and V is TRBV5-8; D unclear. CDR1 is SGHTS and CDR2 is YDEGEE in the germline V gene. V lost 4 bases, J lost 1 base, and 9 bases lay in between. This CDR3 comprises 13 residues. The chain's CDR3 is CASSDTYSYEQYF. In nucleotides, the CDR3 is TGTGCCAGCAGCGACACCTATTCCTACGAGCAGTACTTC.

The V and J genes are TRBV28 and TRBJ1-5, with 7 bases identical to TRBD1. Germline V gene sequence: CDR1 MDHEN, CDR2 SYDVKM. The CDR3 is made up of 15 amino acids. Germline trimming cut 3 bases from V and 7 bases from J; bases unmatched to any gene: 9. The CDR3 region is CASSFPGQVTQPQHF. The CDR3 nucleotides read TGTGCCAGCAGTTTTCCCGGACAGGTTACCCAGCCCCAGCATTTT.

Details on this clone: At one end, the junction sequence differs from germline, possibly due to a read error. The chain has TRBV11-2 and TRBJ2-2; no clear D gene. CDR1 is SGHAT and CDR2 is FQNNGV in the germline V gene. This CDR3 comprises 14 residues. DNA for the CDR3: TGTGCCAGCAGCTTACAGGCGAATACCGGGGAGCTGTTTTTT. Translating it yields CASSLQANTGELFF. Combining the CDR3 with reference TRBV11-2 and TRBJ2-2 gives the whole variable domain EAGVAQSPRYKIIEKRQSVAFWCNPISGHATLYWYQQILGQGPKLLIQFQNNGVVDDSQLPKDRFSAERLKGVDSTLKIQPAKLEDSAVYLCASSLQANTGELFFGEGSRLTVL.

The J gene is TRBJ1-6, the V gene TRBV27; 9 positions agree with TRBD1. V trimming: 6 bases; J trimming: 9 bases; junction bases outside the gene matches: 6. Germline V lookup: CDR1 MNHEY, CDR2 SMNVEV (reference sequence). This CDR3 spans 14 amino acids. The CDR3 is CASRTGGLSSPLHF. The CDR3 DNA sequence: TGTGCCAGCAGAACAGGGGGCTTGAGTTCACCCCTCCACTTT.

The V gene is TRBV7-2, the J gene TRBJ2-2; unclear D gene. With 1 base removed from V and 0 bases from J, the gap between germline ends came to 6 bases. This CDR3 comprises 15 residues. Germline V gives CDR1 SGHTA, CDR2 FQGNSA. In DNA, the CDR3 is TGTGCCAGCAGCTTAGGAGAGACGAACACCGGGGAGCTGTTTTTT. Protein product: CASSLGETNTGELFF.

V usage is TRBV7-9 and J usage is TRBJ2-2; 10 positions agree with TRBD1. CDR1 is SEHNR and CDR2 is FQNEAQ in the germline V gene (reference sequence). The CDR3 consists of 18 residues. V was clipped by 5 bases and J by 7 bases; unmatched bases: 16. The CDR3 region is CASSLVRTGTGDGGELFF. The CDR3 DNA reads as TGTGCCAGCAGCCTCGTACGGACCGGGACAGGGGATGGCGGGGAGCTGTTTTTT.

This clone appeared a few times. J is TRBJ1-1 and V is TRBV12-5; TRBD1 might be the D (6 bases). V shed 6 bases and J shed 2 bases, with 13 bases lying between them. The germline CDR1 and CDR2 sequences are LGHNT and FRNRAP. This CDR3 contains 14 residues. CDR3 residues: CASGVRGLNTEAFF. CDR3 sequence (DNA): TGTGCTAGTGGAGTCAGGGGTCTTAACACTGAAGCTTTCTTT.